This is a list of T cell receptor beta chains from one sample in a study of blood T cells in healthy people across ages. TCRdb reprocessed the 5' RACE reads via MiXCR and lists one record per CDR3 protein. The sample contains 600,000 to 800,000 distinct CDR3 sequences, more than 20% of which appear only once. Material for sequencing was blood. The origin of the receptors is a man in his sixties or seventies in good health. Both conserved end residues are part of each CDR3. D genes are given only for firm matches. Some rows have no size entry. The others give once, few or many, or a class for an expanded clone.

v_gene	d_gene	abundance	j_gene	CDR3aa	CDR3nt
TRBV6-5	TRBD1	NA	TRBJ1-6	CASSRATGDNSPLHF	TGTGCCAGCAGCCGCGCGACAGGGGATAATTCACCCCTCCACTTT
TRBV5-1	NA	NA	TRBJ2-5	CASSSAVVGETQYF	TGCGCCAGCAGCTCGGCAGTCGTAGGGGAGACCCAGTACTTC
TRBV3-1	TRBD2	many	TRBJ2-7	CASSITGGPHEQYF	TGTGCCAGCAGCATAACGGGAGGGCCTCACGAGCAGTACTTC
TRBV12-3/TRBV12-4	NA	few	TRBJ2-5	CASMSSDQETQYF	TGTGCCAGCATGTCGTCGGACCAAGAGACCCAGTACTTC
TRBV25-1	NA	NA	TRBJ2-4	CASSEYSKPNIQYF	TGTGCCAGCAGTGAATATTCTAAACCAAACATTCAGTACTTC
TRBV5-1	TRBD1	NA	TRBJ1-1	CASSIQGAGWPEAFF	TGCGCCAGCAGCATACAGGGGGCGGGGTGGCCTGAAGCTTTCTTT
TRBV11-1	NA	NA	TRBJ2-4	CASSLGGRALEELAKNIQYF	TGTGCCAGCAGCTTAGGGGGTAGGGCATTAGAAGAACTAGCCAAAAACATTCAGTACTTC
TRBV27	TRBD2	NA	TRBJ2-7	CASSLSREGSSEQYF	TGTGCCAGCAGTTTAAGCCGGGAGGGTTCCAGCGAGCAGTACTTC
TRBV25-1	NA	NA	TRBJ2-1	CASSVGLTNKQFF	TGTGCCAGCAGTGTCGGACTAACAAATAAGCAGTTCTTC
TRBV18	TRBD1	NA	TRBJ1-3	CASSPERQGYSGNTIYF	TGTGCCAGCTCACCAGAGAGACAGGGTTACTCTGGAAACACCATATATTTT
TRBV29-1	NA	NA	TRBJ2-1	CSVERQRAYNEQFF	TGCAGCGTTGAAAGGCAGCGGGCCTACAATGAGCAGTTCTTC
TRBV10-3	NA	few	TRBJ2-1	CAISLNRQGGNEQFF	TGTGCCATCAGCTTGAATCGACAGGGAGGGAATGAGCAGTTCTTC
TRBV7-2	NA	many	TRBJ2-3	CASSLISSSVADTQYF	TGTGCCAGCAGCTTAATAAGCAGTTCTGTGGCAGATACGCAGTATTTT
TRBV20-1	NA	many	TRBJ2-7	CSAPMGSTYEQYF	TGCAGTGCCCCGATGGGTAGCACCTACGAGCAGTACTTC
TRBV2	NA	NA	TRBJ2-7	CASSERGTGDGSYEQYF	TGTGCCAGCAGTGAAAGGGGGACGGGAGATGGATCCTACGAGCAGTACTTC
TRBV18	NA	NA	TRBJ2-1	CASSPEAGSYNEQFF	TGTGCCAGCTCACCTGAGGCGGGCTCCTACAATGAGCAGTTCTTC
TRBV13	TRBD2	few	TRBJ2-5	CASSPRLAGAVETQYF	TGTGCCAGCAGCCCACGACTAGCGGGAGCGGTAGAGACCCAGTACTTC
TRBV28	TRBD1	few	TRBJ1-5	CASRQGAVKPQHF	TGTGCCAGTAGACAGGGGGCTGTAAAGCCCCAGCATTTT
TRBV20-1	TRBD1	few	TRBJ2-2	CSEADRASQGELFF	TGCAGTGAAGCCGACAGGGCGAGCCAAGGGGAGCTGTTTTTT
TRBV3-1	TRBD2	NA	TRBJ2-3	CAGSLTTSGGFTDTQYF	TGTGCCGGCAGTCTCACTACTAGCGGGGGATTCACAGATACGCAGTATTTT
TRBV6-2/TRBV6-3	TRBD1	many	TRBJ2-7	CASSDRGYEQYF	TGTGCCAGCAGCGACAGGGGCTACGAGCAGTACTTC
TRBV6-2/TRBV6-3	NA	few	TRBJ2-3	CASSYSLQGLSTDTQYF	TGTGCCAGCAGTTATTCTCTACAGGGCCTCAGCACAGATACGCAGTATTTT